The TCR beta chain under discussion was sequenced for a study of blood T cell repertoires in COVID-19. At the level of the study: Sites in the United States, Italy and Spain provided acute and convalescent COVID-19 samples. PBMCs, B-cell-depleted T cells, or T cells were the source of the cDNA or gDNA that made up the material.

Original processing notes: Amplification of reference gene primers was used by the study to estimate nucleated cell counts. Sequencing used immunoSEQ multiplex PCR; TCRdb keeps in-frame clones, though not all of them. V and J calls and clone size are as listed in that table; D and trimming were resolved from the DNA. The profile shows some 290,000 clones, 80% to 85% of them singletons. The CDR3 covers 15 residues. Germline CDR1 is LGHNA and CDR2 is YNFKEQ. Trimming took 10 bases from V and 2 from J; bases not matched to a gene: 11. V gene TRBV4-2 combines with J gene TRBJ2-3; 8 positions match TRBD2. This receptor was obtained from a woman aged 55-69 years with active or convalescent COVID-19. Specimen: peripheral blood. Written as DNA, the CDR3 is TGTGCCACCAGTCAGGTAGCGGGGATCACAGATACGCAGTATTTT. Translation gives CATSQVAGITDTQYF.